These T cell receptor beta chains were read from a single sample in a study of T cells in Graves' hyperthyroidism and ophthalmopathy. MiXCR was run by TCRdb on the multiplex PCR reads, yielding one entry per CDR3 protein. The data contain more than 550,000 distinct CDR3 sequences, around 15% of them singletons. Sequencing was performed on blood. These receptors were taken from a man aged 50-59 years with Graves' hyperthyroidism. The CDR3 runs from the conserved cysteine through the conserved F or W. Each record gives: D gene, clone size, V gene, J gene, CDR3 DNA, CDR3 protein. D genes are given only for firm matches. The size field is filled for only some rows; it gives once, few, many or a size class.

D: -
size: many
V: TRBV28
J: TRBJ2-1
DNA: TGTGCCAGCAGATCCCCCGGGGACATCCTCAATGAGCAGTTCTTC
CDR3: CASRSPGDILNEQFF

D: -
size: few
V: TRBV7-2
J: TRBJ1-5
DNA: TGTGCCAGCAGCTTAGCGGAAGACGGCAGCAATCAGCCCCAGCATTTT
CDR3: CASSLAEDGSNQPQHF

D: TRBD2
size: -
V: TRBV4-3
J: TRBJ2-7
DNA: TGCGCCAGCAGCCAAGATGTTTGGACTAGCGGGGACTACGAGCAGTACTTC
CDR3: CASSQDVWTSGDYEQYF

D: -
size: -
V: TRBV5-1
J: TRBJ1-2
DNA: TGCGCCAGCAGCGGGGGGGGCAGGACTTTCTATGGCTACACCTTC
CDR3: CASSGGGRTFYGYTF

D: TRBD2
size: many
V: TRBV28
J: TRBJ2-5
DNA: TGTGCCAGCGGGCTAGCGGGCCCACTCGGCGAGACCCAGTACTTC
CDR3: CASGLAGPLGETQYF

D: -
size: -
V: TRBV4-1
J: TRBJ2-1
DNA: TGCGCCAGCAGCCAAGATCTGGCAGGGATGAGCTCCTACAATGAGCAGTTCTTC
CDR3: CASSQDLAGMSSYNEQFF

D: -
size: -
V: TRBV9
J: TRBJ2-3
DNA: TGTGCCAGCAGCGTTAGACAGAACACAGATACGCAGTATTTT
CDR3: CASSVRQNTDTQYF

D: TRBD1
size: few
V: TRBV2
J: TRBJ1-5
DNA: TGTGCCAGCACAGGGCCAGGGGGCGAGGTCGGTCAGCCCCAGCATTTT
CDR3: CASTGPGGEVGQPQHF

D: TRBD1
size: -
V: TRBV5-1
J: TRBJ2-1
DNA: TGCGCCAGCATTCCCGGGACAGGGTCCTACAATGAGCAGTTCTTC
CDR3: CASIPGTGSYNEQFF

D: TRBD1
size: many
V: TRBV24-1
J: TRBJ2-1
DNA: TGTGCCACCAGTGATTTGACAGGGGGCGACGACAATGAGCAGTTCTTC
CDR3: CATSDLTGGDDNEQFF

D: TRBD2
size: few
V: TRBV7-3
J: TRBJ2-7
DNA: TGTGCCAGCAGCCCTTCCGGGACTAGCGGGCAATACGAGCAGTACTTC
CDR3: CASSPSGTSGQYEQYF

D: TRBD1
size: few
V: TRBV6-2/TRBV6-3
J: TRBJ1-5
DNA: TGTGCCAGGGGGAACAGGGGGCCTCAGCCCCAGCATTTT
CDR3: CARGNRGPQPQHF

D: -
size: few
V: TRBV29-1
J: TRBJ1-2
DNA: TGCAGCGTCCCCCCGTCGGGGCAGTATGGCTACACCTTC
CDR3: CSVPPSGQYGYTF

D: TRBD2
size: -
V: TRBV28
J: TRBJ2-1
DNA: TGTGCCAGCAGTTTAAGCGGGAGCTTGAACAATGAGCAGTTCTTC
CDR3: CASSLSGSLNNEQFF

D: -
size: -
V: TRBV20-1
J: TRBJ1-2
DNA: TGCAGTGCTAGAGATGCAGCTAACTATGGCTACACCTTC
CDR3: CSARDAANYGYTF

D: -
size: -
V: TRBV6-1
J: TRBJ2-4
DNA: TGTGCCAGCAGTAACGCGAGGTGGGGGCTAGCCAAAAACATTCAGTACTTC
CDR3: CASSNARWGLAKNIQYF

D: -
size: few
V: TRBV10-3
J: TRBJ2-7
DNA: TGTGCCATCAGTGATCAGGGGGGGATGCACGAGCAGTACTTC
CDR3: CAISDQGGMHEQYF

D: -
size: many
V: TRBV2
J: TRBJ2-2
DNA: TGTGCCAGCATCCGGGATCGGATCGGGGAGCTGTTTTTT
CDR3: CASIRDRIGELFF

D: TRBD1
size: few
V: TRBV20-1
J: TRBJ2-1
DNA: TGCAGTGCTAGATCCAGACAGGGAAGGGAATACAATGAGCAGTTCTTC
CDR3: CSARSRQGREYNEQFF

D: TRBD1
size: many
V: TRBV18
J: TRBJ2-6
DNA: TGTGCCAGCTCACGAGGACAGGGCCTCTCTGGGGCCAACGTCCTGACTTTC
CDR3: CASSRGQGLSGANVLTF

D: -
size: many
V: TRBV24-1
J: TRBJ1-2
DNA: TGTGCCACCGCCCACTTTTCACCCGGGAACTATGGCTACACCTTC
CDR3: CATAHFSPGNYGYTF

D: -
size: -
V: TRBV20-1
J: TRBJ2-4
DNA: TGCAGTGCTAGAGATCGGCGTCTAGCCAAAAACATTCAGTACTTC
CDR3: CSARDRRLAKNIQYF

D: -
size: many
V: TRBV20-1
J: TRBJ1-1
DNA: TGCAGTGCTAGAGAAGTCAAGGCGAACACTGAAGCTTTCTTT
CDR3: CSAREVKANTEAFF